The clone carrying this TCR beta chain was seen a handful of times. One entry per CDR3 protein results from TCRdb running MiXCR on the 5' RACE reads. The sample lists hundreds of thousands of distinct CDR3 sequences, 9% to 15% occurring once. These data come from a study of T cells after yellow fever vaccination. This CDR3 spans 18 amino acids. Germline CDR1 DFQATT, CDR2 SNEGSKA (reference sequence). Trimming cost V 6 bases and J 4 bases; bases outside gene matches: 16. The TCR sequence derives from a man aged 25-40 years who received the YFV17D yellow fever vaccine. The sample in question was PBMCs, obtained on the day of the yellow fever booster vaccination. The chain uses TRBV20-1 and TRBJ2-6, with 9 bases fitting TRBD1. The CDR3 protein is CSAPSQGTGLTGANVLTF. The CDR3 DNA follows: TGCAGTGCCCCCAGCCAGGGGACAGGGCTCACCGGGGCCAACGTCCTGACTTTC.